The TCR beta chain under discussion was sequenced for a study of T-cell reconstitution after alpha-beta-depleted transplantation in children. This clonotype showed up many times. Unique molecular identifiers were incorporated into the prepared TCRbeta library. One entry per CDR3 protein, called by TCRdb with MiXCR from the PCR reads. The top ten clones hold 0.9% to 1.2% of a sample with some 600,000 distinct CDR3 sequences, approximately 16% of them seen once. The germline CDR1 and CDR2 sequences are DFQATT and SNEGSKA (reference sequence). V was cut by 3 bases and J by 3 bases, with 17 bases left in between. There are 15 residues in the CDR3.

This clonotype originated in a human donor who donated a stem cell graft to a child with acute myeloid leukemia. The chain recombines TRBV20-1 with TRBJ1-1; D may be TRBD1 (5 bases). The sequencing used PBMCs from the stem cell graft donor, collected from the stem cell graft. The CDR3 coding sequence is TGCAGTGCTAGTCAGCAGGGTTATGGGGACACTGAAGCTTTCTTT. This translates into CSASQQGYGDTEAFF.